What follows are 19 T cell receptor beta chains derived from one specimen sequenced in a study of long-term antiretroviral therapy in people with HIV. Samples were assayed with immunoSEQ v3.0 at survey level. Some clones are missing from TCRdb's copy, which holds only in-frame ones; the method was immunoSEQ multiplex PCR. The table has about 27,000 clones, 85% seen once. The sequenced sample was unsorted PBMCs, obtained 2.3 years after starting antiretroviral therapy. These receptor sequences come from a man aged 40-49 years with HIV.

The V call is TRBV5-6, the J call TRBJ1-1; D is unclear. The germline CDR1 and CDR2 sequences are SGHDT and YYEEEE. CDR3 length: 13 amino acids. V lost 5 bases and J 1 base, leaving 9 bases between the germline ends. As DNA, the CDR3 is TGTGCCAGCAGTGATGCCCCGAACACTGAAGCTTTCTTT. Protein product: CASSDAPNTEAFF.

V and J are TRBV11-3 and TRBJ2-1; the D gene is possibly TRBD1 (6 bases). Germline CDR1 reads SGHNT; CDR2 reads YENEEA. V lost 1 base and J 2 bases, leaving 9 bases between the germline ends. The CDR3 is 15 residues long. The CDR3: CASSLGQGPYNEQFF. DNA for the CDR3: TGTGCCAGCAGCTTAGGCCAGGGGCCCTACAATGAGCAGTTCTTC.

This chain joins TRBV10-3 and TRBJ1-1, with TRBD1 matching over 8 bases. The CDR3 runs to 15 residues. V lost 3 bases, J lost 4 bases, and 7 bases stayed unmatched. CDR1 is ENHRY and CDR2 is SYGVKD in the germline V gene. CDR3 in amino acids: CAISDGRQGRTEAFF. CDR3 coding DNA: TGTGCCATCAGTGATGGGAGACAGGGGCGCACTGAAGCTTTCTTT.

V is TRBV11-2 and J is TRBJ1-2, with D maybe TRBD1 (6 bases). V gave up 4 bases and J gave up 6 bases, with 24 bases separating them. The V gene's germline CDR1 is SGHAT and CDR2 FQNNGV. CDR3 length equals 17 residues. DNA of the CDR3: TGTGCCAGCAGCTCTAGACCGGATGGACAGATAATTGATGGCTACACCTTC. Translation: CASSSRPDGQIIDGYTF.

This clone was seen a handful of times. The chain couples TRBV5-5 to TRBJ2-7; D gene unclear. There are 14 residues in the CDR3. Trimming removed 0 bases at V and 3 bases at J, with 10 bases between. Germline loops: CDR1 SGHKS, CDR2 YYEKEE (reference sequence). The CDR3 loop is CASSLGVGSYEQYF. As DNA, the CDR3 is TGTGCCAGCAGCTTGGGAGTTGGAAGCTACGAGCAGTACTTC. The full variable domain, its missing parts supplied by reference TRBV5-5 and TRBJ2-7, is DAGVTQSPTHLIKTRGQQVTLRCSPISGHKSVSWYQQVLGQGPQFIFQYYEKEERGRGNFPDRFSARQFPNYSSELNVNALLLGDSALYLCASSLGVGSYEQYFGPGTRLTVT.

The V gene is TRBV25-1, the J gene TRBJ2-5; 7 nucleotides align to TRBD1. The germline V gene encodes CDR1 MGHDK and CDR2 SYGVNS. J gave up 1 base and V 3 bases, and 8 bases lay outside the gene matches. There are 16 residues in the CDR3. As DNA, the CDR3 is TGTGCCAGCAGTGACGGGACCCGGGACAGCCAAGAGACCCAGTACTTC. Amino acids: CASSDGTRDSQETQYF.

This chain links TRBV5-1 with TRBJ2-7; TRBD1 matches 8 bases. CDR3 length: 15 residues. Looked up from germline, CDR1 is SGHRS and CDR2 is YFSETQ. Germline trimming cut 2 bases from V and 8 bases from J; bases unmatched to any gene: 12. The CDR3 sequence is CASSLTAGGGYKQYF. The CDR3 DNA reads as TGCGCCAGCAGCTTAACGGCAGGGGGCGGTTACAAGCAGTACTTC.

The chain recombines TRBV4-1 with TRBJ2-7; TRBD1 agrees at 8 bases. CDR1 and CDR2 from the germline V gene are MGHRA and YSYEKL. V dropped 0 bases and J dropped 5; count of bases not matched to a gene: 9. The CDR3 has 16 residues. CDR3 residues: CASSQEQDRVWDEQYF. The CDR3 DNA sequence: TGCGCCAGCAGCCAAGAACAGGACAGGGTTTGGGACGAGCAGTACTTC.

The chain has TRBV19 and TRBJ1-6; D might be TRBD1 (5 bases). The CDR3 covers 17 residues. Per germline, CDR1 LNHDA and CDR2 SQIVND (reference sequence). Trimming removed 3 bases from V and 4 bases from J, with 16 bases in between. The CDR3 here is CASSITPWDGYNSPLHF. The DNA for the CDR3 is TGTGCCAGTAGTATTACCCCCTGGGACGGGTATAATTCACCCCTCCACTTT.

V is TRBV7-3 and J is TRBJ2-3, with D possibly being TRBD1 or TRBD2 (5 bases each). Germline V gene lookup returns CDR1 SGHTA and CDR2 FQGTGA. The CDR3 contains 17 residues. V was cut by 4 bases and J by 3 bases, with 20 bases left in between. The chain's CDR3 is CASSSGDGSVGTDTQYF. DNA for the CDR3: TGTGCCAGCAGCTCTGGGGACGGAAGTGTTGGAACAGATACGCAGTATTTT.

The chain has TRBV15 and TRBJ2-5; D gene ambiguous. V gave up 3 bases and J gave up 5 bases, with 13 bases separating them. The CDR3 has 14 amino acids. The germline V gene has CDR1 LNHNV and CDR2 YYDKDF (reference sequence). In DNA form, the CDR3 reads TGTGCCACCAGCAGCCCGGCCAGGCGGGAGACCCAGTACTTC. Its protein is CATSSPARRETQYF.

V gene TRBV7-9 combines with J gene TRBJ1-3, with 11 nucleotides matching TRBD1. The CDR3 covers 16 residues. Germline V gives CDR1 SEHNR, CDR2 FQNEAQ (reference sequence). Germline trimming cut 5 bases from V and 3 bases from J; bases unmatched to any gene: 6. This CDR3 reads CASSGWTGGIGNTIYF. CDR3 DNA sequence: TGTGCCAGCAGCGGCTGGACAGGGGGCATTGGAAACACCATATATTTT.

This sequence joins TRBV13 and TRBJ2-7; a weak D match, TRBD2 (5 bases). This CDR3 is built from 13 residues. Trimming removed 0 bases at V and 7 bases at J, with 10 bases between. Per germline, CDR1 PRHDT and CDR2 FYEKMQ (reference sequence). The CDR3 loop reads CASSLGSREEQYF. The CDR3 DNA reads TGTGCCAGCAGCTTAGGGTCTCGGGAAGAGCAGTACTTC.

The chain has TRBV7-3 and TRBJ2-3, with TRBD2 matching over 12 bases. CDR3 length: 16 residues. The trim removed 5 bases at V and 5 bases at J, leaving 8 bases unmatched. CDR1 and CDR2 from the germline V gene are SGHTA and FQGTGA. DNA for the CDR3: TGTGCCAGCAGCCCCGCTAGCGGGGGGGCTGGAGATACGCAGTATTTT. Amino acid sequence: CASSPASGGAGDTQYF.

V is TRBV5-1 and J is TRBJ2-1; TRBD2 agrees at 7 bases. J gave up 3 bases and V 0 bases, and 3 bases lay outside the gene matches. In germline, CDR1 is SGHRS, CDR2 YFSETQ. The CDR3 sequence is 15 residues long. The CDR3 protein is CASSLDLAVYNEQFF. CDR3 DNA: TGCGCCAGCAGCTTGGACCTAGCGGTCTACAATGAGCAGTTCTTC.

This chain connects TRBV5-6 to TRBJ2-2; 7 bases fit TRBD1. Germline trimming cut 3 bases from V and 4 bases from J; bases unmatched to any gene: 9. The CDR3 extends over 16 amino acids. CDR1 SGHDT and CDR2 YYEEEE come from the germline V gene. The CDR3 loop is CASSYAQGPGTGELFF. The CDR3 DNA sequence: TGTGCCAGCAGCTACGCACAGGGGCCGGGCACCGGGGAGCTGTTTTTT.

This chain links TRBV19 with TRBJ1-3; tentatively, D is TRBD1 (6 bases). In germline, CDR1 is LNHDA, CDR2 SQIVND (reference sequence). This CDR3 spans 15 amino acids. Trimming left V 7 bases short and J 3 bases short, with 16 bases between. CDR3 nucleotides: TGTGCCAGTACTGTTGAGGGGGGAGTTGGAAACACCATATATTTT. Residues: CASTVEGGVGNTIYF.

This rearrangement joins TRBV13 to TRBJ1-1; a weak D match, TRBD1 (6 bases). V lost 3 bases and J lost 4, with 9 bases in between. CDR1 is PRHDT and CDR2 is FYEKMQ in the germline V gene (reference sequence). The CDR3 contains 13 residues. The CDR3 loop reads CASSFRGSTEAFF. CDR3 nucleotides: TGTGCCAGCAGCTTCAGGGGTAGCACTGAAGCTTTCTTT.

There are a few counts of this clone. This chain uses TRBV7-2 with TRBJ2-7; 8 bases match TRBD2. Germline lookup yields CDR1 SGHTA and CDR2 FQGNSA. V dropped 3 bases and J dropped 2; count of bases not matched to a gene: 3. The CDR3 runs to 14 residues. DNA for the CDR3: TGTGCCAGCAGCTTTAGCGGGACCACCTACGAGCAGTACTTC. This codes for CASSFSGTTYEQYF. The full variable domain, rest sourced from reference TRBV7-2 and TRBJ2-7, is GAGVSQSPSNKVTEKGKDVELRCDPISGHTALYWYRQSLGQGLEFLIYFQGNSAPDKSGLPSDRFSAERTGGSVSTLTIQRTQQEDSAVYLCASSFSGTTYEQYFGPGTRLTVT.